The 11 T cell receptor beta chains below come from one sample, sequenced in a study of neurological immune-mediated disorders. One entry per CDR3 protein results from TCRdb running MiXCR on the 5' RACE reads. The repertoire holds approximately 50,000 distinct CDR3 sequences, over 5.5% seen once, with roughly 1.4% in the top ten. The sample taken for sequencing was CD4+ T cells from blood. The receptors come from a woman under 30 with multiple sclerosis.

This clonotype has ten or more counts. The CDR3 nucleotides read TGTGCCAGCAGTTTAATGGGGGGGGGTCCTGGGTATAGCAATCAGCCCCAGCATTTT. As protein: CASSLMGGGPGYSNQPQHF. The chain has TRBV12-3 or TRBV12-4 and TRBJ1-5; possibly TRBD1 for D (5 bases). V was shortened by 2 bases and J by 0 bases, with 20 bases between the two germline ends. The CDR3 consists of 19 residues.

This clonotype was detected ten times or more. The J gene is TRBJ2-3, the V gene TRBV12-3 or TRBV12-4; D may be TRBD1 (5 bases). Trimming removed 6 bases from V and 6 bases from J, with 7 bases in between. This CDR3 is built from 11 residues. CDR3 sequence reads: CASSYRDTQYF. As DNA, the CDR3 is TGTGCCAGCAGCTACAGGGATACGCAGTATTTT.

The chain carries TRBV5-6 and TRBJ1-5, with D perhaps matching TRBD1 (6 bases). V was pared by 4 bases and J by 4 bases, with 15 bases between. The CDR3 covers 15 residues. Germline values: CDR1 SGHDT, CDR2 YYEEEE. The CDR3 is CASSRGTRVNQPQHF. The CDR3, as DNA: TGTGCCAGCAGCCGGGGGACAAGGGTAAATCAGCCCCAGCATTTT.

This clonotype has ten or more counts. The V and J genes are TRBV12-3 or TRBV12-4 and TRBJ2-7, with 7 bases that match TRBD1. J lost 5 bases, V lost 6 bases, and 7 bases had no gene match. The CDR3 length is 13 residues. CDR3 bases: TGTGCCAGCAGCCTTCGACAGGGAAACGAGCAGTACTTC. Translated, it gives CASSLRQGNEQYF.

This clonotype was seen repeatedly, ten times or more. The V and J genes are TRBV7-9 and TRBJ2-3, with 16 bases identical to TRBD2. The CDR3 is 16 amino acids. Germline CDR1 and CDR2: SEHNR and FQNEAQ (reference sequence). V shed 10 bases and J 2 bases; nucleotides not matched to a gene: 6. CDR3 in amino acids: CATGTSGRATTDTQYF. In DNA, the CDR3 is TGTGCCACCGGGACTAGCGGGAGGGCTACCACAGATACGCAGTATTTT.

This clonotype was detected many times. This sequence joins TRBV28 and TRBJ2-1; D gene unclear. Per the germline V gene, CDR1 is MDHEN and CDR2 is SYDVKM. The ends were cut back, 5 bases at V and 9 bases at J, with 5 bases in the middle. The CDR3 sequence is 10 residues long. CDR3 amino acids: CASSRVEQFF. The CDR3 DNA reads TGTGCCAGCAGTAGGGTTGAGCAGTTCTTC.

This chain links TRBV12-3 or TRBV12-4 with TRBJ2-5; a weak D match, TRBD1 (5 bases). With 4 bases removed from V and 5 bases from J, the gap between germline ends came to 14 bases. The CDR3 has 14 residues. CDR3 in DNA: TGTGCCAGCAGTTATTACAGGACCCACGAGACCCAGTACTTC. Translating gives CASSYYRTHETQYF.

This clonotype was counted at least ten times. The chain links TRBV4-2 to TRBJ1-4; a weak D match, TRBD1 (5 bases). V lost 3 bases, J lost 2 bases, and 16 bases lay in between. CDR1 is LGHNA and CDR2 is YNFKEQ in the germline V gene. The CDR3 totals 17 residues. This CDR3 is CASSQEGSGETNEKLFF. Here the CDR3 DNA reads TGTGCCAGCAGCCAGGAGGGGTCGGGAGAGACTAATGAAAAACTGTTTTTT.

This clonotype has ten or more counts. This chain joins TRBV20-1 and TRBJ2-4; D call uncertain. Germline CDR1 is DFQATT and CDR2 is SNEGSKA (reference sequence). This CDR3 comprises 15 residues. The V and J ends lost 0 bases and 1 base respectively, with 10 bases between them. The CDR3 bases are TGCAGTGCTAGAGATTACTCGCTGGCCAAAAACATTCAGTACTTC. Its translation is CSARDYSLAKNIQYF.

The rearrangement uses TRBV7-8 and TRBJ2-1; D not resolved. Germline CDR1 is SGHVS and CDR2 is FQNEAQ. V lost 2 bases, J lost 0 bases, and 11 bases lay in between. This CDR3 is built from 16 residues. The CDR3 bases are TGTGCCAGCAGCTTATCAGGCGGAAACTCCTACAATGAGCAGTTCTTC. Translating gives CASSLSGGNSYNEQFF.

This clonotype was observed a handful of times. CDR3 bases: TGTGCCAGCAGCCATCTTTGGGGCAAAAATAGGGGGCGAACGAACACTGAAGCTTTCTTT. Translating gives CASSHLWGKNRGRTNTEAFF. The V call is TRBV14, the J call TRBJ1-1; the match to TRBD1 covers 7 bases. V trimming: 3 bases; J trimming: 1 base; junction bases outside the gene matches: 20. The CDR3 runs to 20 residues. Germline lookup yields CDR1 SGHDN and CDR2 FVKESK.